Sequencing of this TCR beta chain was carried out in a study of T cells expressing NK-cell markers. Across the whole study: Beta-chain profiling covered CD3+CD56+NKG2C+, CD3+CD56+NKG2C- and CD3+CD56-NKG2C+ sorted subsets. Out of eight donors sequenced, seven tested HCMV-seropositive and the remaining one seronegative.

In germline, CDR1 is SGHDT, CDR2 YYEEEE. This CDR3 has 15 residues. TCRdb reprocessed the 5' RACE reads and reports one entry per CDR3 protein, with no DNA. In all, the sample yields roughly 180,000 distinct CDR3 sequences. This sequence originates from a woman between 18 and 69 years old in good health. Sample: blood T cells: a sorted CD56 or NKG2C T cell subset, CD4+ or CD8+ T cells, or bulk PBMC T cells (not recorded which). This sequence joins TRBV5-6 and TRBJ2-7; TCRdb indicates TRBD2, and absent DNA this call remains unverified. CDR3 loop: CASSSLALAGGEQYF.